What follows are 5 T cell receptor beta chains derived from one specimen sequenced in a study of blood T cell repertoires in COVID-19. Measured with immunoSEQ multiplex PCR; TCRdb has only the in-frame clones, and not every one. The sample shows hundreds of thousands of clones, about four fifths of them seen only once. The sequenced material came from peripheral blood. The receptors were gathered from a woman older than 75 with acute or convalescent COVID-19.

This rearrangement joins TRBV6-5 to TRBJ1-1, with 8 bases fitting TRBD1. The CDR3 extends over 12 amino acids. After removal of 5 bases from V and 11 bases from J, the junction contained 7 bases not matched to a gene. Germline V gene lookup returns CDR1 MNHEY and CDR2 SVGAGI. In DNA, the CDR3 is TGTGCCAGCAGTCCTCGGACAGGGCAGGCTTTCTTT. This translates into CASSPRTGQAFF.

The chain links TRBV18 to TRBJ2-5, with D tentatively TRBD2 (5 bases). The CDR3 sequence is 13 residues long. Germline CDR1 and CDR2: KGHSH and LQKENI. The V and J ends lost 6 bases and 5 bases respectively, with 13 bases between them. CDR3 protein: CASSSPQRETQYF. CDR3 bases: TGTGCCAGCTCTTCCCCCCAGCGGGAGACCCAGTACTTC. Complete variable domain (other parts from reference TRBV18 and TRBJ2-5): NAGVMQNPRHLVRRRGQEARLRCSPMKGHSHVYWYRQLPEEGLKFMVYLQKENIIDESGMPKERFSAEFPKEGPSILRIQQVVRGDSAAYFCASSSPQRETQYFGPGTRLLVL.

The chain uses TRBV18 and TRBJ1-2, with 7 bases aligning to TRBD1. After removal of 2 bases from V and 4 bases from J, the junction contained 1 base not matched to a gene. Per the germline V gene, CDR1 is KGHSH and CDR2 is LQKENI. The CDR3 consists of 13 residues. The CDR3 protein is CASSPAGGYGYTF. The CDR3, as DNA: TGTGCCAGCTCACCAGCAGGGGGCTATGGCTACACCTTC.

This rearrangement joins TRBV11-2 to TRBJ2-2, with 8 bases identical to TRBD2. After removal of 8 bases from V and 4 bases from J, the junction contained 6 bases not matched to a gene. CDR1 is SGHAT and CDR2 is FQNNGV in the germline V gene. The CDR3 loop spans 14 amino acids. CDR3: CASYGGGFTGELFF. In DNA form, the CDR3 reads TGTGCCAGCTATGGCGGGGGGTTCACCGGGGAGCTGTTTTTT.

This chain connects TRBV28 to TRBJ2-1; 9 bases match TRBD1. CDR1 is MDHEN and CDR2 is SYDVKM in the germline V gene. V dropped 5 bases and J dropped 1; count of bases not matched to a gene: 6. The CDR3 totals 16 residues. The CDR3 region is CASSPWGQGSYNEQFF. CDR3 bases: TGTGCCAGCAGTCCCTGGGGACAGGGATCCTACAATGAGCAGTTCTTC. Variable domain in full (rest from reference TRBV28 and TRBJ2-1): DVKVTQSSRYLVKRTGEKVFLECVQDMDHENMFWYRQDPGLGLRLIYFSYDVKMKEKGDIPEGYSVSREKKERFSLILESASTNQTSMYLCASSPWGQGSYNEQFFGPGTRLTVL.